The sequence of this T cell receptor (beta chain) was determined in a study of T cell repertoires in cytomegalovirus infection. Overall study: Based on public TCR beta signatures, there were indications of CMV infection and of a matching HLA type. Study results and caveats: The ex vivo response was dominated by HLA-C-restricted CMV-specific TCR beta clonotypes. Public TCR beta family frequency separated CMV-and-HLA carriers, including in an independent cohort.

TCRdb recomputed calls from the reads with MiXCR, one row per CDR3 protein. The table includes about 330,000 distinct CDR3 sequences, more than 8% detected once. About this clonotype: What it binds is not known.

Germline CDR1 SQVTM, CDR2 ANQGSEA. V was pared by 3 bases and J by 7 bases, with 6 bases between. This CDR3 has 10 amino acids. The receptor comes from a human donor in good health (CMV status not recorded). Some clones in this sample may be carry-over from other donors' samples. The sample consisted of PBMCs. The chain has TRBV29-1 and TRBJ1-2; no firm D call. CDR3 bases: TGCAGCGTTGACGGGTTTGGCTACACCTTC. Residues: CSVDGFGYTF.